These 30 T cell receptor beta chains were all obtained from the same sample, sequenced in a study of CD8+CD57+ T cells in acquired aplastic anemia. Profiles of TCR beta VDJ and CDR3 were generated from a genomic DNA template. TCRdb fed the reads into MiXCR, producing one record per CDR3 protein. The table has some 200,000 distinct CDR3 sequences, approximately 51% seen once. By flow cytometry, patients selected for sequencing had shown an expansion of CD8+CD57+ cells. Material: sorted CD4+, CD8+, or CD8+CD57+ T cells (not recorded which) from PBMCs. The origin of the receptors is a human donor with aplastic anemia.

There are a few counts of this clonotype. The V gene is TRBV18, the J gene TRBJ1-1; D is uncertain. V was trimmed by 3 bases and J by 4 bases, leaving 9 bases between them. CDR3 length: 13 amino acids. From germline, CDR1 is KGHSH and CDR2 LQKENI. Here the CDR3 reads CASSPTRGTEAFF. CDR3 bases: TGTGCCAGCTCACCTACCCGGGGCACTGAAGCTTTCTTT.

The chain employs TRBV15 and TRBJ1-6; a weak D match, TRBD1 (5 bases). Germline V gene sequence: CDR1 LNHNV, CDR2 YYDKDF (reference sequence). V was shortened by 3 bases and J by 7 bases, with 13 bases between the two germline ends. The CDR3 is made up of 15 amino acids. The CDR3 loop is CATSRSKAGNSPLHF. CDR3 sequence (DNA): TGTGCCACCAGCAGGTCAAAAGCAGGGAATTCACCCCTCCACTTT.

This clonotype was counted ten times or more. The chain combines TRBV3-1 with TRBJ2-1; D call uncertain. CDR3 length: 12 residues. The germline V gene has CDR1 LGHDT and CDR2 YNNKEL (reference sequence). V was cut by 3 bases and J by 6 bases, with 6 bases left in between. This CDR3 is CASSHAGNEQFF. CDR3 DNA: TGTGCCAGCAGCCACGCAGGCAATGAGCAGTTCTTC.

The CDR3 protein is CASSEGAYTGELFF. CDR3 in DNA: TGTGCCAGTTCTGAGGGGGCGTACACCGGGGAGCTGTTTTTT. The genes are TRBV19 and TRBJ2-2; 7 nucleotides agree with TRBD1. CDR3 length equals 14 residues. V was pared by 8 bases and J by 3 bases, with 6 bases of the junction left unmatched. CDR1 and CDR2 from the germline V gene are LNHDA and SQIVND (reference sequence).

This chain connects TRBV5-1 to TRBJ2-5, with 10 bases fitting TRBD1. With V trimmed by 4 bases and J by 5 bases, 14 bases remained unmatched. Germline-derived CDR1 and CDR2 are SGHRS and YFSETQ. The CDR3 length is 17 residues. The CDR3 coding sequence is TGCGCCAGCAGCCCCGGGCCTTCGACAGGGGGCCGGGAGACCCAGTACTTC. This encodes CASSPGPSTGGRETQYF.

This rearrangement joins TRBV24-1 to TRBJ2-7; 7 bases line up with TRBD2. The V gene's germline CDR1 is KGHDR and CDR2 SFDVKD. The V and J ends lost 5 bases and 3 bases, in that order; junction bases with no gene match: 9. CDR3 length: 15 amino acids. CDR3 sequence (DNA): TGTGCCACCAGTGCCGCCGGGGCGGGGGTCTACGAGCAGTACTTC. This codes for CATSAAGAGVYEQYF.

This clonotype came up many times. The chain carries TRBV11-3 and TRBJ1-6, with a tentative D call TRBD1 (5 bases). Per germline, CDR1 SGHNT and CDR2 YENEEA. CDR3 length equals 14 residues. Trimming took 2 bases from V and 10 from J, leaving 12 bases between them. CDR3 sequence: CASSLQGGDSPLHF. The CDR3 bases are TGTGCCAGCAGCTTACAGGGAGGAGACTCACCCCTCCACTTT.

V gene TRBV29-1 combines with J gene TRBJ1-1, with a tentative D call TRBD1 (5 bases). From germline, CDR1 is SQVTM and CDR2 ANQGSEA. Between the trimmed V and J ends, which lost 8 bases and 4 bases, there was a span of 17 bases. The CDR3 is 13 residues long. Here the CDR3 reads CSPRPGPITEAFF. CDR3 bases: TGCAGCCCCAGGCCAGGGCCGATCACTGAAGCTTTCTTT.

The rearrangement links TRBV20-1 to TRBJ1-1; D remains unclear. The CDR3 is made up of 15 amino acids. Germline CDR1 reads DFQATT; CDR2 reads SNEGSKA (reference sequence). V was clipped by 6 bases and J by 10 bases, with 27 bases between them. The CDR3 reads CSAMSWETITTAAFF. Written as DNA, the CDR3 is TGCAGTGCCATGAGTTGGGAGACCATCACGACGGCAGCTTTCTTT.

This clonotype was seen at least ten times. The chain links TRBV12-3 or TRBV12-4 to TRBJ2-2; no definite D call. The CDR3 contains 12 residues. V lost 8 bases and J lost 7, with 11 bases in between. The CDR3 protein is CASEGPSGELFF. The CDR3 DNA sequence: TGTGCCAGCGAAGGTCCTAGCGGGGAGCTGTTTTTT.

This clonotype has a single count. The chain joins TRBV12-3 or TRBV12-4 to TRBJ1-4; the D gene is possibly TRBD1 (5 bases). The CDR3 is 16 residues long. V was pared by 4 bases and J by 8 bases, with 20 bases between. The CDR3 DNA reads TGTGCCAGCAGTTGGGACGGGGCAACCACCAGGGAAAAACTGTTTTTT. Translating it yields CASSWDGATTREKLFF.

In DNA, the CDR3 is TGTGCCAGCAGTTACTCGGGGGAGGAGGGTACGCAGTATTTT. Translation gives CASSYSGEEGTQYF. This chain connects TRBV6-6 to TRBJ2-3; D possibly corresponds to TRBD2 (6 bases). CDR3 length: 14 amino acids. Per germline, CDR1 MNHNY and CDR2 SVGAGI (reference sequence). V was shortened by 0 bases and J by 8 bases, with 12 bases between the two germline ends.

V is TRBV6-2 or TRBV6-3 and J is TRBJ2-4; TRBD1 matches at 11 bases. CDR1 is MNHEY, CDR2 SVGEGT, per germline. This CDR3 region has 15 residues. J lost 8 bases, V lost 6 bases, and 9 bases had no gene match. CDR3 in DNA: TGTGCCAGCAGCTTACCTCGGACAGGGGGCGACATTCAGTACTTC. It yields the protein CASSLPRTGGDIQYF.

The rearrangement joins TRBV20-1 to TRBJ1-5; D is undetermined. Trimming took off 1 base at V and 4 bases at J, with 8 bases between the two ends. In germline, CDR1 is DFQATT, CDR2 SNEGSKA (reference sequence). This CDR3 comprises 13 residues. In DNA form, the CDR3 reads TGCAGTGCTAGAGGAAGGCTGAATCAGCCCCAGCATTTT. Translated: CSARGRLNQPQHF.

V usage is TRBV20-1 and J usage is TRBJ1-4; D is unclear. V gave up 1 base and J gave up 7 bases, with 7 bases separating them. The CDR3 is made up of 12 amino acids. Germline V CDR1 and CDR2: DFQATT, SNEGSKA (reference sequence). Written as DNA, the CDR3 is TGCAGTGCTAGAGCCGCGGGTGAAAAACTGTTTTTT. Translated: CSARAAGEKLFF.

The genes are TRBV20-1 and TRBJ2-5, with D perhaps TRBD1 (5 bases). Trimming pared 3 bases from V and 4 bases from J, leaving 21 bases between. In germline, CDR1 is DFQATT, CDR2 SNEGSKA (reference sequence). CDR3 size: 16 residues. The CDR3 here is CSASSGAPERRETQYF. In DNA form, the CDR3 reads TGCAGTGCTAGCAGTGGGGCTCCCGAACGAAGAGAGACCCAGTACTTC.

This clonotype occurred a few times. J is TRBJ2-3 and V is TRBV28; 11 positions agree with TRBD2. Germline assignment: CDR1 MDHEN and CDR2 SYDVKM. The CDR3 runs to 17 residues. Unmatched junction bases numbered 10, after V lost 1 base and J lost 7 bases. CDR3 protein: CASSLSGPSGGMNTQYF. Written as DNA, the CDR3 is TGTGCCAGCAGTTTATCAGGCCCTAGCGGGGGGATGAATACGCAGTATTTT.

This clonotype is a singleton in its sample. This rearrangement joins TRBV6-5 to TRBJ2-7; 7 bases align to TRBD2. The CDR3 has 14 amino acids. V dropped 6 bases and J dropped 4; count of bases not matched to a gene: 9. The V gene's germline CDR1 is MNHEY and CDR2 SVGAGI. CDR3 bases: TGTGCCAGCAGGGGGAGCGGGGAACCTTACGAGCAGTACTTC. This encodes CASRGSGEPYEQYF.

The V and J genes are TRBV4-1 and TRBJ1-5; D possibly corresponds to TRBD1 (5 bases). The CDR3 has 16 amino acids. Germline V gives CDR1 MGHRA, CDR2 YSYEKL. Deletions cut 1 base from V and 0 bases from J, with 10 bases between. The CDR3 bases are TGCGCCAGCAGCCAAGTCCAGGGTTATAGCAATCAGCCCCAGCATTTT. This translates into CASSQVQGYSNQPQHF.

The sample holds many counts of this clonotype. This sequence joins TRBV5-1 and TRBJ2-7, with a possible D match to TRBD1 (6 bases). The CDR3 loop spans 14 amino acids. The ends were cut back, 1 base at V and 0 bases at J, with 8 bases in the middle. In germline, CDR1 is SGHRS, CDR2 YFSETQ. The CDR3 loop reads CASSLTGYSYEQYF. The CDR3 coding sequence is TGCGCCAGCAGCTTGACAGGGTACTCCTACGAGCAGTACTTC.

The rearrangement links TRBV20-1 to TRBJ2-2; 15 nucleotides match TRBD2. Germline CDR1 is DFQATT and CDR2 is SNEGSKA (reference sequence). The V and J ends lost 0 bases and 6 bases, in that order; junction bases with no gene match: 11. This CDR3 is 19 amino acids long. The CDR3 DNA is TGCAGTGCTAGAGATTCTCTGGGACTAGCGGGGGGCCGGGCCGGGGAGCTGTTTTTT. Translating it yields CSARDSLGLAGGRAGELFF.

The rearrangement links TRBV7-2 to TRBJ2-1, with 13 nucleotides matching TRBD2. The CDR3 spans 19 residues. V lost 6 bases to trimming and J lost 9 bases; unmatched junction nucleotides: 20. CDR1 is SGHTA and CDR2 is FQGNSA in the germline V gene. The DNA of the CDR3 is TGTGCCAGCAGTTTACCCGGACTAGCGGGGGTTACCGTGAGTGGTGAGCAGTTCTTC. It encodes CASSLPGLAGVTVSGEQFF. The whole variable domain, remainder taken from reference TRBV7-2 and TRBJ2-1, is GAGVSQSPSNKVTEKGKDVELRCDPISGHTALYWYRQSLGQGLEFLIYFQGNSAPDKSGLPSDRFSAERTGGSVSTLTIQRTQQEDSAVYLCASSLPGLAGVTVSGEQFFGPGTRLTVL.

The CDR3 nucleotides are TGCAGTGCTAGTTCTCCTACAGGCAGCTCCTACAATGAGCAGTTCTTC. It translates to CSASSPTGSSYNEQFF. The genes are TRBV20-1 and TRBJ2-1, with D maybe TRBD1 (5 bases). Trimming cost V 3 bases and J 0 bases, with 15 bases left between them. The CDR3 consists of 16 residues. Germline values: CDR1 DFQATT, CDR2 SNEGSKA (reference sequence).

This clonotype has a count of ten or more. CDR3 region: CASSFTAGNEQYF. The CDR3 nucleotides read TGTGCCAGCAGCTTCACCGCAGGGAACGAGCAGTACTTC. The chain joins TRBV5-6 to TRBJ2-7, with a weak D call TRBD1 (5 bases). This CDR3 contains 13 residues. Between the trimmed V and J ends, which lost 2 bases and 5 bases, there was a span of 11 bases. CDR1 and CDR2 (germline): SGHDT, YYEEEE.

This clonotype was recorded at least ten times. J is TRBJ2-7 and V is TRBV20-1; D gene uncertain. Trimming stripped 6 bases from V and 5 bases from J, with 23 bases between. The germline V gene has CDR1 DFQATT and CDR2 SNEGSKA (reference sequence). CDR3 length: 15 residues. Here the CDR3 reads CSADEPVSVSDEQYF. The CDR3 DNA reads as TGCAGTGCCGACGAACCGGTCAGCGTAAGTGACGAGCAGTACTTC.

This clonotype showed up just a few times. This chain joins TRBV18 and TRBJ1-1; D might be TRBD1 (6 bases). CDR3 length equals 15 residues. Per germline, CDR1 KGHSH and CDR2 LQKENI. Trimming took off 2 bases at V and 4 bases at J, with 14 bases between the two ends. The CDR3 nucleotides are TGTGCCAGCTCACCAATCACAGGGACGAGCACTGAAGCTTTCTTT. This translates into CASSPITGTSTEAFF.

This clonotype showed up just a few times. This chain joins TRBV12-3 or TRBV12-4 and TRBJ1-5; tentative D call: TRBD1 (6 bases). Trimming took 5 bases from V and 0 from J, leaving 20 bases between them. The CDR3 sequence is 18 residues long. Written as DNA, the CDR3 is TGTGCCAGCAGTGAGAACTTGGGGGCCGCTTATAGCAATCAGCCCCAGCATTTT. This codes for CASSENLGAAYSNQPQHF.

The chain is built from TRBV19 and TRBJ2-5; 10 bases line up with TRBD2. V was pared by 5 bases and J by 2 bases, with 2 bases of the junction left unmatched. The CDR3 contains 14 residues. Germline assignment: CDR1 LNHDA and CDR2 SQIVND (reference sequence). The CDR3 sequence: CASSVSGGQETQYF. The CDR3 nucleotides read TGTGCCAGTAGTGTTAGCGGGGGGCAAGAGACCCAGTACTTC.

This clonotype was observed at least ten times. The chain recombines TRBV7-9 with TRBJ1-3; D remains ambiguous. Trimming stripped 5 bases from V and 1 base from J, with 21 bases between. This CDR3 has 18 residues. Germline assignment: CDR1 SEHNR and CDR2 FQNEAQ (reference sequence). The CDR3 bases are TGTGCCAGCAGCCCCCCCGGGCCTAACTTACTTTCTGGAAACACCATATATTTT. It translates to CASSPPGPNLLSGNTIYF.

To note about this clonotype: This clone may be a read error of a much larger clone one base away. The chain joins TRBV19 to TRBJ1-2; D is uncertain. The CDR3 contains 15 residues. From germline, CDR1 is LNHDA and CDR2 SQIVND (reference sequence). CDR3 sequence (DNA): TGTGCCAGTAGGATAGAGGCCCGTAGGAACTATGGCTACACCTTC. It is translated as CASRIEARRNYGYTF.